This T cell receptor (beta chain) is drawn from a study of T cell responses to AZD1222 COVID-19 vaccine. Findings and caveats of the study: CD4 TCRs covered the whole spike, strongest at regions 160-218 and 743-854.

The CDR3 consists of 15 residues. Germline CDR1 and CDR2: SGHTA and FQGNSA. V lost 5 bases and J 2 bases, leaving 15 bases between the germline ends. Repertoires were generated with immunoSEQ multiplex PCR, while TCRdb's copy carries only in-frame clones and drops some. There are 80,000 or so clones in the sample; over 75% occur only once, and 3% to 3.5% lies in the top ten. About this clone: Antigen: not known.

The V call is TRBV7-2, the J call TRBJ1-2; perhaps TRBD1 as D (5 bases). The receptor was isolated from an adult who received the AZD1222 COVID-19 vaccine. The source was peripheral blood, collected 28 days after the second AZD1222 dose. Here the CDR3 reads CASSLDPWGNYGYTF. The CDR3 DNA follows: TGTGCCAGCAGCCTAGACCCTTGGGGGAACTATGGCTACACCTTC.